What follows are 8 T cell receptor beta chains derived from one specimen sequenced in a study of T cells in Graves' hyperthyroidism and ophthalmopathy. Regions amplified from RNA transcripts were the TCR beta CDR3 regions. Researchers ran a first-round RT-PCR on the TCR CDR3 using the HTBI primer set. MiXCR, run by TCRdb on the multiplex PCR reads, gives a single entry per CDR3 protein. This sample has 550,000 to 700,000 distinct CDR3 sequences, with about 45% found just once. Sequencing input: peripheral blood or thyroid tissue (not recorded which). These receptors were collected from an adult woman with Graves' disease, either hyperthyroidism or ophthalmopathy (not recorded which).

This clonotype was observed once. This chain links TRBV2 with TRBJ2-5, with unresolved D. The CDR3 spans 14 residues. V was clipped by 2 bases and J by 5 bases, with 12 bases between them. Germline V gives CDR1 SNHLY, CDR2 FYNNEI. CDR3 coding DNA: TGTGCCAGCAGTGAACCCCAGCCCTGGGAGACCCAGTACTTC. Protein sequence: CASSEPQPWETQYF.

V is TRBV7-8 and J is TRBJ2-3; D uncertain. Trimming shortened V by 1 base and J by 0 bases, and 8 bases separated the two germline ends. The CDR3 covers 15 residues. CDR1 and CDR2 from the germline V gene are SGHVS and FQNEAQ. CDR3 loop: CASSLGRISTDTQYF. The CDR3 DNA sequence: TGTGCCAGCAGCTTAGGCCGGATCAGCACAGATACGCAGTATTTT.

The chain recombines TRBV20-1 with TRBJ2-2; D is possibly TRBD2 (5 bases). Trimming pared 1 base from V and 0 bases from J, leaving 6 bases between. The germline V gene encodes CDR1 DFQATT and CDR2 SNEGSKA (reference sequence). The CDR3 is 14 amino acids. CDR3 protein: CSARALANTGELFF. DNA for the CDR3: TGCAGTGCTAGAGCACTAGCGAACACCGGGGAGCTGTTTTTT.

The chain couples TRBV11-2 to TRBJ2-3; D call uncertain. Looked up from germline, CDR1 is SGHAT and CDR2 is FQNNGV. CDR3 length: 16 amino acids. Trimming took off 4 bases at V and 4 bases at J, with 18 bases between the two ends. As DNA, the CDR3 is TGTGCCAGCAGCTCCAAGGTGTGGTCAATGGCAGATACGCAGTATTTT. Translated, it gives CASSSKVWSMADTQYF. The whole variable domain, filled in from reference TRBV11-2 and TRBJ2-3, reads EAGVAQSPRYKIIEKRQSVAFWCNPISGHATLYWYQQILGQGPKLLIQFQNNGVVDDSQLPKDRFSAERLKGVDSTLKIQPAKLEDSAVYLCASSSKVWSMADTQYFGPGTRLTVL.

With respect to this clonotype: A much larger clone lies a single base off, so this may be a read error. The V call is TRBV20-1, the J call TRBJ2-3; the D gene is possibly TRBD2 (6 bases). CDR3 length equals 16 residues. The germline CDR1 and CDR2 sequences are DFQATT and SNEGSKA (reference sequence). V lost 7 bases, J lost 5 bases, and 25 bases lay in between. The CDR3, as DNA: TGCAGTGTCACGACTCCTGCGGGGCGGCAAGGAGATACGCAGTATTTT. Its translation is CSVTTPAGRQGDTQYF.

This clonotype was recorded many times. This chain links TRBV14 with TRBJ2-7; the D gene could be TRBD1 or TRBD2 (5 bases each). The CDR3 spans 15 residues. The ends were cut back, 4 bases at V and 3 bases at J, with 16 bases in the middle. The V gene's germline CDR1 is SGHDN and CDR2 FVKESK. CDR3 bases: TGTGCCAGCAGCCCCCGGGGCAGTCTACGCTACGAGCAGTACTTC. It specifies CASSPRGSLRYEQYF.

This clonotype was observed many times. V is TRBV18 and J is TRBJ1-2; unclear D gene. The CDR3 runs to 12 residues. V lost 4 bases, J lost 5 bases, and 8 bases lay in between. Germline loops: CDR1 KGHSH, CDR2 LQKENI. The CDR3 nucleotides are TGTGCCAGCTCACACAGCTTATATGGCTACACCTTC. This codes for CASSHSLYGYTF.

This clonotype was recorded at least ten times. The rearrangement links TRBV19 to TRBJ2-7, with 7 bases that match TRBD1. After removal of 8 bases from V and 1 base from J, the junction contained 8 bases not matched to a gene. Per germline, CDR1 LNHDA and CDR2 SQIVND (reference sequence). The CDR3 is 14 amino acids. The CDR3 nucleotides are TGTGCCAGTTCGGACAGGATGGTGTCCTACGAGCAGTACTTC. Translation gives CASSDRMVSYEQYF.